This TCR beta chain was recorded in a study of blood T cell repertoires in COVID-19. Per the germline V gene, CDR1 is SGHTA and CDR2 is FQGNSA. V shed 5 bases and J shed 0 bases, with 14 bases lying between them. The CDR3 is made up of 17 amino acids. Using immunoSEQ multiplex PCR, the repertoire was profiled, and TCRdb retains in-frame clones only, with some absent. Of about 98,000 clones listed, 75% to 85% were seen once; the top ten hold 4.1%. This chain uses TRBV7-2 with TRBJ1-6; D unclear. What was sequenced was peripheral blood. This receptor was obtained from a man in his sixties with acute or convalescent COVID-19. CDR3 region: CASSPDSRSSYNSPLHF. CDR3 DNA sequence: TGTGCCAGCAGCCCAGACTCCCGGAGCTCCTATAATTCACCCCTCCACTTT.